The 27 T cell receptor beta chains below all came from one sample that was sequenced in a study of beta chain features in type 1 diabetes (dated by TCRdb to 2016 to 2019). The research as a whole found: A moderate but significant shortening of TCRB CDR3 length was observed in type 1 diabetes patients in all four CD4+ subsets.

The receptor library was made with the immunoSEQ multiplex PCR assay. The High Capacity cDNA Reverse Transcription Kit was used to reverse transcribe all of the isolated RNA, meaning that expressed TCRB transcripts were what got sequenced. This is the immuneACCESS table as TCRdb keeps it, with only in-frame sequences that have V and J called. A part of the clones is gone; compared with another copy, unresolved V genes explain less than half, and the rest is unexplained. This sample comprises about 270,000 clones, approximately 14% of them detected only once. 0.017% of the sample lies in the top ten. These receptors lack a known antigen. Sequenced: naive CD4+ T cells from blood. This sample's cell subset or site label indicates: true naive CD4+ T cells. Source of these receptors: a man in his thirties or forties with type 1 diabetes.

This clone occurred a few times. V and J are TRBV5-6 and TRBJ2-3; D perhaps matches TRBD2 (5 bases). The germline CDR1 and CDR2 sequences are SGHDT and YYEEEE. CDR3 size: 17 residues. V was trimmed by 4 bases and J by 0 bases, leaving 18 bases between them. The CDR3 nucleotides are TGTGCCAGCAGCCGGAGGTGGGATGGTAGAAGCACAGATACGCAGTATTTT. It specifies CASSRRWDGRSTDTQYF.

In this sample, this clone turned up a few times. The gene calls are TRBV9 and TRBJ2-6; D not certain. Germline V gives CDR1 SGDLS, CDR2 YYNGEE. With 2 bases removed from V and 0 bases from J, the gap between germline ends came to 6 bases. CDR3 length: 15 amino acids. The CDR3 reads CASSVGTSGANVLTF. The CDR3 DNA reads as TGTGCCAGCAGCGTCGGTACCTCTGGGGCCAACGTCCTGACTTTC.

The sample holds a few counts of this clone. J is TRBJ1-2 and V is TRBV27; unclear D gene. The CDR3 consists of 13 residues. The germline CDR1 and CDR2 sequences are MNHEY and SMNVEV (reference sequence). The V end lost 6 bases, the J end lost 4 bases, and 12 bases lay between the germline ends. Here the CDR3 reads CASSPRLFYGYTF. The CDR3 DNA follows: TGTGCCAGCAGCCCCAGACTCTTCTATGGCTACACCTTC.

The rearrangement uses TRBV28 and TRBJ1-2; D not certain. CDR1 is MDHEN and CDR2 is SYDVKM in the germline V gene. CDR3 size: 12 residues. The ends were cut back, 2 bases at V and 4 bases at J, with 5 bases in the middle. As DNA, the CDR3 is TGTGCCAGCAGTTTACGAGTCTATGGCTACACCTTC. Its protein is CASSLRVYGYTF.

This clone was seen a few times. The CDR3 region is CASSGKDSTYEQYF. DNA of the CDR3: TGTGCCAGCAGCGGAAAAGACAGTACCTACGAGCAGTACTTC. The V call is TRBV7-9, the J call TRBJ2-7; D perhaps matches TRBD1 (5 bases). The germline V gene encodes CDR1 SEHNR and CDR2 FQNEAQ (reference sequence). This CDR3 region has 14 residues. Trimming left V 5 bases short and J 2 bases short, with 13 bases between.

This clone was seen a handful of times. The chain links TRBV13 to TRBJ2-5; D is uncertain. CDR3 length equals 12 residues. CDR1 and CDR2 from the germline V gene are PRHDT and FYEKMQ (reference sequence). V lost 2 bases and J 2 bases, leaving 3 bases between the germline ends. The CDR3 DNA follows: TGTGCCAGCAGCTTATTACAAGAGACCCAGTACTTC. Translating it yields CASSLLQETQYF.

Notes on this clone: At one end the junction does not follow the germline gene, possibly because of a read error. This sequence joins TRBV28 and TRBJ1-5; D gene unclear. Germline V CDR1 and CDR2: MDHEN, SYDVKM. The CDR3 is 14 amino acids. As DNA, the CDR3 is TGTGCCAGCAGTTTCAGAGTGGGCAACCAGCCCCAGCATTTT. The encoded protein is CASSFRVGNQPQHF.

This clone was recorded a few times. The chain employs TRBV27 and TRBJ2-7; possible D gene TRBD1, 6 bases. V gave up 7 bases and J gave up 0 bases, with 13 bases separating them. Germline V gives CDR1 MNHEY, CDR2 SMNVEV (reference sequence). CDR3 length equals 14 residues. CDR3 residues: CASTRTVNSYEQYF. The CDR3, as DNA: TGTGCCAGCACCCGGACAGTTAACTCCTACGAGCAGTACTTC.

This clone was picked up a small number of times. This chain joins TRBV11-2 and TRBJ1-5; D not resolved. CDR3 length: 15 amino acids. In germline, CDR1 is SGHAT, CDR2 FQNNGV. The V end was cut by 1 base, the J end by 2 bases, with 9 bases between. The DNA for the CDR3 is TGTGCCAGCAGCTTAGGGAACAGCCGCAATCAGCCCCAGCATTTT. Translation: CASSLGNSRNQPQHF.

The J gene is TRBJ2-1, the V gene TRBV30; TRBD2 is a possible D gene (5 bases). The germline CDR1 and CDR2 sequences are GTSNPN and SVGIG (reference sequence). The CDR3 runs to 15 residues. Trimming took off 0 bases at V and 0 bases at J, with 9 bases between the two ends. In DNA form, the CDR3 reads TGTGCCTGGAGTGTACGAGGGTTCTCCTACAATGAGCAGTTCTTC. This encodes CAWSVRGFSYNEQFF.

A few counts support this clone. The V call is TRBV5-1, the J call TRBJ2-3; D is perhaps TRBD1 (6 bases). In germline, CDR1 is SGHRS, CDR2 YFSETQ. V lost 2 bases and J 1 base, leaving 8 bases between the germline ends. The CDR3 is 14 residues long. CDR3 amino acids: CASSFYRGTDTQYF. In nucleotides, the CDR3 is TGCGCCAGCAGCTTTTACAGGGGCACAGATACGCAGTATTTT.

This clone came up a few times. The chain uses TRBV7-8 and TRBJ2-1, with 14 bases matching TRBD2. Trimming removed 5 bases from V and 1 base from J; junction bases left unmatched: 4. The CDR3 is made up of 17 amino acids. Germline CDR1 is SGHVS and CDR2 is FQNEAQ. In nucleotides, the CDR3 is TGTGCCAGCAGCCCCCGACTAGCGGGAGGGTCCTACAATGAGCAGTTCTTC. This codes for CASSPRLAGGSYNEQFF.

The chain combines TRBV6-5 with TRBJ1-2, with 7 bases identical to TRBD1. J was trimmed by 7 bases and V by 5 bases; bases with no gene match: 7. This CDR3 contains 13 residues. The germline CDR1 and CDR2 sequences are MNHEY and SVGAGI. The CDR3 DNA reads as TGTGCCAGCAGTGCAGGGGGGCTTTTTGGCTACACCTTC. Protein product: CASSAGGLFGYTF.

This clone has only a few counts. The chain joins TRBV9 to TRBJ2-3; D ambiguous. Trimming cost V 3 bases and J 4 bases, with 9 bases left between them. CDR3 length equals 13 residues. Germline V gene data show CDR1 as SGDLS and CDR2 as YYNGEE. CDR3 in amino acids: CASSAVRSDTQYF. As DNA, the CDR3 is TGTGCCAGCAGCGCGGTCCGATCAGATACGCAGTATTTT.

This clone occurred a few times. V usage is TRBV7-9 and J usage is TRBJ2-1, with D maybe TRBD2 (6 bases). Trimming took off 1 base at V and 10 bases at J, with 8 bases between the two ends. Germline assignment: CDR1 SEHNR and CDR2 FQNEAQ (reference sequence). The CDR3 runs 12 residues. CDR3 sequence (DNA): TGTGCCAGCAGCTTAGTGGCGGGGGAGCAGTTCTTC. This encodes CASSLVAGEQFF.

Only a few counts were recorded for this clone. This chain joins TRBV2 and TRBJ2-4, with 7 bases lining up with TRBD1. The J segment lost 7 bases and the V segment lost 6 bases, leaving 3 bases of the junction unmatched. The germline CDR1 and CDR2 sequences are SNHLY and FYNNEI. The CDR3 runs 12 residues. This CDR3 is CASRLQGNIQYF. The CDR3, as DNA: TGTGCCAGCAGATTACAGGGGAACATTCAGTACTTC.

The V gene is TRBV21-1, the J gene TRBJ1-1. TRBV21-1 is a listed pseudogene. This CDR3 is 11 amino acids long. This CDR3 reads CASPGGTEAFF. CDR3 bases: TGTGCCAGCCCCGGGGGCACTGAAGCTTTCTTT.

This clone was detected only a few times. The chain joins TRBV7-9 to TRBJ2-3; a weak D match, TRBD1 (6 bases). Looked up from germline, CDR1 is SEHNR and CDR2 is FQNEAQ (reference sequence). This CDR3 comprises 16 residues. Trimming stripped 6 bases from V and 2 bases from J, with 18 bases between. CDR3 sequence: CASSFRGGRHTDTQYF. The CDR3 DNA reads TGTGCCAGCAGTTTCAGAGGGGGAAGGCACACAGATACGCAGTATTTT.

This chain uses TRBV9 with TRBJ1-1, with D tentatively TRBD1 (5 bases). V lost 3 bases and J lost 3, with 9 bases in between. CDR1 is SGDLS, CDR2 YYNGEE, per germline. The CDR3 spans 13 residues. CDR3 nucleotides: TGTGCCAGCAGCGCCAGGGTTGACACTGAAGCTTTCTTT. It encodes CASSARVDTEAFF.

V gene TRBV28 combines with J gene TRBJ1-3; a weak D match, TRBD1 (5 bases). The CDR3 is 16 amino acids. The V end was cut by 9 bases, the J end by 0 bases, with 18 bases between. Germline V gene data show CDR1 as MDHEN and CDR2 as SYDVKM. The CDR3 nucleotides read TGTGCCAGTCATCAGGGTCCCCTCGACTCTGGAAACACCATATATTTT. This codes for CASHQGPLDSGNTIYF.

This rearrangement joins TRBV28 to TRBJ1-5, with TRBD1 matching 7 bases. The germline gives CDR1 MDHEN, CDR2 SYDVKM. The CDR3 has 15 residues. Unmatched junction bases numbered 5, after V lost 6 bases and J lost 0 bases. The CDR3 sequence: CASSLRGNSNQPQHF. The CDR3 DNA is TGTGCCAGCAGCCTCAGGGGGAATAGCAATCAGCCCCAGCATTTT.

In this sample, this clone turned up a few times. The gene calls are TRBV18 and TRBJ2-7; D remains unclear. Trimming removed 2 bases from V and 4 bases from J, with 9 bases in between. The CDR3 spans 13 residues. Germline V CDR1 and CDR2: KGHSH, LQKENI. The CDR3 spells CASSPTAVYEQYF. Here the CDR3 DNA reads TGTGCCAGCTCACCAACCGCAGTGTACGAGCAGTACTTC.

This chain links TRBV5-1 with TRBJ2-3; D is undetermined. V was pared by 6 bases and J by 2 bases, with 16 bases between. The CDR3 contains 15 residues. The germline V gene encodes CDR1 SGHRS and CDR2 YFSETQ. This chain's CDR3 is CASKSLTSFTDTQYF. The CDR3 DNA sequence: TGCGCCAGCAAAAGCCTCACTTCCTTCACAGATACGCAGTATTTT.

V gene TRBV18 combines with J gene TRBJ1-1, with D possibly being TRBD1 (5 bases). Germline V gene lookup returns CDR1 KGHSH and CDR2 LQKENI. Trimming shortened V by 5 bases and J by 2 bases, and 9 bases separated the two germline ends. The length of the CDR3 is 13 residues. The CDR3 DNA reads as TGTGCCAGCTCAAAGGACATTAACACTGAAGCTTTCTTT. This encodes CASSKDINTEAFF.

The genes are TRBV4-3 and TRBJ2-5; D gene uncertain. Matching the DNA end better, TRBJ2-7 makes the J call doubtful. The CDR3 is made up of 15 amino acids. The V gene's germline CDR1 is LGHNA and CDR2 YSLEER. CDR3 sequence (DNA): TGCGCCAGCAGCCAAGATAATGAGGAATCCTACGAGCAGTACTTC. This gives the protein CASSQDNEESYEQYF.

V gene TRBV5-1 combines with J gene TRBJ2-5; TRBD2 matches 9 bases. The trim removed 4 bases at V and 5 bases at J, leaving 15 bases unmatched. This CDR3 region has 17 residues. Per germline, CDR1 SGHRS and CDR2 YFSETQ. CDR3 amino acids: CASSPSLGLATPETQYF. The CDR3 DNA reads as TGCGCCAGCAGCCCGTCTTTGGGACTAGCAACCCCTGAGACCCAGTACTTC.

This chain uses TRBV7-2 with TRBJ2-7; 9 nucleotides match TRBD1. V lost 5 bases, J lost 2 bases, and 7 bases stayed unmatched. From germline, CDR1 is SGHTA and CDR2 FQGNSA. The CDR3 spans 15 residues. The CDR3 DNA reads TGTGCCAGCAGCGCCCAGGGACAGGGAACCTACGAGCAGTACTTC. Residues: CASSAQGQGTYEQYF. The full variable domain, in which reference TRBV7-2 and TRBJ2-7 provide the parts outside the CDR3, is GAGVSQSPSNKVTEKGKDVELRCDPISGHTALYWYRQSLGQGLEFLIYFQGNSAPDKSGLPSDRFSAERTGGSVSTLTIQRTQQEDSAVYLCASSAQGQGTYEQYFGPGTRLTVT.